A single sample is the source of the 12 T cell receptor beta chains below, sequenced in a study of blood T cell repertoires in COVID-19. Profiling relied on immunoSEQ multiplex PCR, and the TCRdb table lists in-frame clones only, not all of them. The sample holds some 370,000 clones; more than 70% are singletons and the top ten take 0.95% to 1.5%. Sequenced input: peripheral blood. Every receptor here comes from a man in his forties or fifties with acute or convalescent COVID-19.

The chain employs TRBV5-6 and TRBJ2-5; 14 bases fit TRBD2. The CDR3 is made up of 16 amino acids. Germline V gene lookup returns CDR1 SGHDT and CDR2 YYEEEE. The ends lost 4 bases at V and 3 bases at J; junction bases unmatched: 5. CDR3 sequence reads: CASSQRTSGGKETQYF. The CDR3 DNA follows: TGTGCCAGCAGCCAACGGACTAGCGGGGGGAAAGAGACCCAGTACTTC.

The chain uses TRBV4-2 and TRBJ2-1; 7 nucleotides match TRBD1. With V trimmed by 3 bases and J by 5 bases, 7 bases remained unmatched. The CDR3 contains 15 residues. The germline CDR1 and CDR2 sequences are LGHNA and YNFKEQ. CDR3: CASSHPRGRDNEQFF. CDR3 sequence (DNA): TGTGCCAGCAGCCACCCCAGGGGGAGAGACAATGAGCAGTTCTTC.

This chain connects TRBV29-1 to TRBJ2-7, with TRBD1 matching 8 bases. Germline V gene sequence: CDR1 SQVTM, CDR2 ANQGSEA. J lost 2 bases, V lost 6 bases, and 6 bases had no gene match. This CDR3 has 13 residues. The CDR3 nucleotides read TGCAGCGTGGCTGGACAGGGTACCTACGAGCAGTACTTC. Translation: CSVAGQGTYEQYF.

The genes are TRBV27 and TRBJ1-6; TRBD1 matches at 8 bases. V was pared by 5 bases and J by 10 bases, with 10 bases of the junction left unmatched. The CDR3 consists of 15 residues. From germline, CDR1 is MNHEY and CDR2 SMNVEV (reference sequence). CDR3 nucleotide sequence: TGTGCCAGCAGTCCCCGACAGGGGATAGGATCACCCCTCCACTTT. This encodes CASSPRQGIGSPLHF.

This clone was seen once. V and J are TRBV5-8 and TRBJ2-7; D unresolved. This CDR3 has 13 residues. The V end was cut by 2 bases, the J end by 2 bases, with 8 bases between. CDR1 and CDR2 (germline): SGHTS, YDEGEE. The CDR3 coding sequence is TGTGCCAGCAGCTTTGTTCTAACCTACGAGCAGTACTTC. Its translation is CASSFVLTYEQYF. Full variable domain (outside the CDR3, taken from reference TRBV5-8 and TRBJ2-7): EAGVTQSPTHLIKTRGQQATLRCSPISGHTSVYWYQQALGLGLQFLLWYDEGEERNRGNFPPRFSGRQFPNYSSELNVNALELEDSALYLCASSFVLTYEQYFGPGTRLTVT.

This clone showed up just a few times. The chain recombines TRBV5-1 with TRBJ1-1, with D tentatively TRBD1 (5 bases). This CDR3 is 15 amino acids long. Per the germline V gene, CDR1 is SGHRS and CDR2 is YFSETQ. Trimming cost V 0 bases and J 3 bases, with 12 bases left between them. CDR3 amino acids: CASSLGTAGYTEAFF. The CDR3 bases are TGCGCCAGCAGCTTGGGAACCGCAGGGTACACTGAAGCTTTCTTT. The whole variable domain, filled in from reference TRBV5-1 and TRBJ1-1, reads KAGVTQTPRYLIKTRGQQVTLSCSPISGHRSVSWYQQTPGQGLQFLFEYFSETQRNKGNFPGRFSGRQFSNSRSEMNVSTLELGDSALYLCASSLGTAGYTEAFFGQGTRLTVV.

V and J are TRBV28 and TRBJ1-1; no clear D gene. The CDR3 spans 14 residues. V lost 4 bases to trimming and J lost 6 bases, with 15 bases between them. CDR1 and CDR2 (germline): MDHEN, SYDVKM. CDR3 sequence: CASSSQQNNAEAFF. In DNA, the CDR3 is TGTGCCAGCAGTTCCCAACAAAACAACGCTGAAGCTTTCTTT.

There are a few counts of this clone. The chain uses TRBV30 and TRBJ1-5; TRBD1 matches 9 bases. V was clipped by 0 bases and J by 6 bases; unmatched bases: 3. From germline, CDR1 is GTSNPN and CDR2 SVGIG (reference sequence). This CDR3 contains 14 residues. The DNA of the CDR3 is TGTGCCTGGAGTGTTGGACAGGGGATTCAGCCCCAGCATTTT. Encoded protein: CAWSVGQGIQPQHF.

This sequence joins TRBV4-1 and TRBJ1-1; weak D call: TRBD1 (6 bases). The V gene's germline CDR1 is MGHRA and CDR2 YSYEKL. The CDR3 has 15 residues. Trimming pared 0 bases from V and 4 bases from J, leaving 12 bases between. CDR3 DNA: TGCGCCAGCAGCCAAGATGTGGGGGCTGGCACTGAAGCTTTCTTT. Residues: CASSQDVGAGTEAFF.

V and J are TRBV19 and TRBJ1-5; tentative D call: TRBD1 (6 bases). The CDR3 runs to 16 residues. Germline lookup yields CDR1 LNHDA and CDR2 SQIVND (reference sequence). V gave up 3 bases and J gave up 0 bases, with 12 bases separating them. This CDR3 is CASSMGGLYSNQPQHF. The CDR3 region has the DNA TGTGCCAGTAGTATGGGGGGGCTTTATAGCAATCAGCCCCAGCATTTT.

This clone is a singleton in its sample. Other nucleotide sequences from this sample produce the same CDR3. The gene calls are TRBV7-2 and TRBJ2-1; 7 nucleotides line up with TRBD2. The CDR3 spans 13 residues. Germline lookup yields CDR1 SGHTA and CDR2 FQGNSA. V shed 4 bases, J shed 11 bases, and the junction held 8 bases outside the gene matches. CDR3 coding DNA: TGTGCCAGCAGCTCGCAGCGGGGCGGAAAGCAGTTCTTC. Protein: CASSSQRGGKQFF.

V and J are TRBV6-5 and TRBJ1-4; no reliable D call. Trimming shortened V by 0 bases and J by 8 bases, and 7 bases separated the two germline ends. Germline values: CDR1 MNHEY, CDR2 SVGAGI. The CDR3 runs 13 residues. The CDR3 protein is CASSYSPGEKLFF. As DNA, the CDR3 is TGTGCCAGCAGTTACTCACCGGGAGAAAAACTGTTTTTT.